The 30 T cell receptor beta chains below were found in one sample sequenced in a study of OX40 agonist ivuxolimab in advanced cancers. The assay was immunoSEQ multiplex PCR, and TCRdb's table has in-frame clones only and misses some. The sample lists around 56,000 clones, approximately 83% occurring once. The sample consisted of CD4+ or CD8+ T cells sorted from blood, taken in a trial of the OX40 agonist ivuxolimab. The receptors come from an adult with an advanced solid tumor such as melanoma, head and neck, liver or kidney cancer.

The chain recombines TRBV6-1 with TRBJ1-1; no firm D call. From germline, CDR1 is MNHNS and CDR2 SASEGT. This CDR3 has 15 residues. V gave up 7 bases and J gave up 2 bases, with 17 bases separating them. For the CDR3, the DNA is TGTGCCAGCACGGATCCATCACGACATAACACTGAAGCTTTCTTT. This codes for CASTDPSRHNTEAFF.

A word on this clone: Other DNA sequences in this specimen translate into the identical CDR3. The chain combines TRBV5-1 with TRBJ2-1; unclear D gene. There are 11 residues in the CDR3. Deletions cut 1 base from V and 7 bases from J, with 3 bases between. Germline lookup yields CDR1 SGHRS and CDR2 YFSETQ. The CDR3 sequence: CASSLHNEQFF. CDR3 bases: TGCGCCAGCAGCTTGCATAATGAGCAGTTCTTC.

The genes are TRBV18 and TRBJ2-7; D possibly corresponds to TRBD1 (5 bases). The CDR3 is made up of 13 amino acids. Germline-derived CDR1 and CDR2 are KGHSH and LQKENI. V lost 2 bases and J 6 bases, leaving 11 bases between the germline ends. The DNA of the CDR3 is TGTGCCAGCTCACCAATGGTGACAGTCGAGCAGTACTTC. Amino acids: CASSPMVTVEQYF.

This chain joins TRBV10-2 and TRBJ2-5; 11 bases are shared with TRBD2. The CDR3 totals 17 residues. V lost 4 bases and J lost 4; bases outside the gene matches: 11. The germline gives CDR1 WSHSY, CDR2 SAAADI. The CDR3 sequence is CASSGTSGPRVGETQYF. CDR3 bases: TGCGCCAGCAGTGGGACTAGCGGGCCTAGGGTCGGAGAGACCCAGTACTTC.

The chain combines TRBV13 with TRBJ1-3, with D perhaps TRBD1 (6 bases). CDR1 PRHDT and CDR2 FYEKMQ come from the germline V gene (reference sequence). The CDR3 is 16 residues long. V was pared by 3 bases and J by 4 bases, with 16 bases between. DNA of the CDR3: TGTGCCAGCAGCTTTTTGGGGGCGAGTTCAGGAAACACCATATATTTT. It codes for CASSFLGASSGNTIYF.

The CDR3 nucleotides read TGTGCCAGCAGCTTAGAGGGGATACCCTATGGCTACACCTTC. Protein: CASSLEGIPYGYTF. The V gene is TRBV7-9, the J gene TRBJ1-2; perhaps TRBD1 as D (5 bases). From germline, CDR1 is SEHNR and CDR2 FQNEAQ (reference sequence). This CDR3 is 14 amino acids long. Trimming cost V 1 base and J 4 bases, with 10 bases left between them.

The chain uses TRBV10-2 and TRBJ1-2, with D maybe TRBD1 (5 bases). Germline assignment: CDR1 WSHSY and CDR2 SAAADI. Trimming took 9 bases from V and 8 from J, leaving 19 bases between them. The CDR3 runs to 13 residues. The CDR3 coding sequence is TGCGCCAGTAGAGGGACGGGGGTCGGGGGCTACACCTTC. It yields the protein CASRGTGVGGYTF.

The V and J genes are TRBV2 and TRBJ1-4; no clear D. The ends were cut back, 7 bases at V and 6 bases at J, with 6 bases in the middle. Germline assignment: CDR1 SNHLY and CDR2 FYNNEI. This CDR3 is 11 amino acids long. Written as DNA, the CDR3 is TGTGCCAGCACCGAGGATGAAAAACTGTTTTTT. As protein: CASTEDEKLFF.

The chain recombines TRBV7-8 with TRBJ2-1; 8 bases are a match to TRBD2. The CDR3 covers 15 residues. The germline CDR1 and CDR2 sequences are SGHVS and FQNEAQ. Germline trimming cut 5 bases from V and 3 bases from J; bases unmatched to any gene: 6. In DNA form, the CDR3 reads TGTGCCAGCAGCCGTACTAGCGGAGGCTACAATGAGCAGTTCTTC. Its protein is CASSRTSGGYNEQFF.

CDR3 sequence reads: CASSSTRTGLYTF. CDR3 sequence (DNA): TGTGCCAGCAGCTCGACCCGGACAGGCCTCTACACCTTC. The rearrangement uses TRBV11-2 and TRBJ1-2, with 7 bases matching TRBD1. Germline V lookup: CDR1 SGHAT, CDR2 FQNNGV. The CDR3 has 13 amino acids. Trimming took 4 bases from V and 10 from J; bases not matched to a gene: 9.

This chain uses TRBV5-1 with TRBJ2-3; a possible D gene is TRBD1 (5 bases). The germline V gene encodes CDR1 SGHRS and CDR2 YFSETQ. The V end lost 4 bases, the J end lost 3 bases, and 21 bases lay between the germline ends. The CDR3 extends over 17 amino acids. The CDR3 is CASSDRAQGALTDTQYF. CDR3 DNA sequence: TGCGCCAGCAGCGACCGGGCCCAAGGGGCTTTGACAGATACGCAGTATTTT. The variable domain in full, with the rest retrieved from reference TRBV5-1 and TRBJ2-3, is KAGVTQTPRYLIKTRGQQVTLSCSPISGHRSVSWYQQTPGQGLQFLFEYFSETQRNKGNFPGRFSGRQFSNSRSEMNVSTLELGDSALYLCASSDRAQGALTDTQYFGPGTRLTVL.

This clone was observed a single time. V and J are TRBV2 and TRBJ1-5; the D is unclear. Germline V gene lookup returns CDR1 SNHLY and CDR2 FYNNEI. The CDR3 has 13 amino acids. V was cut by 7 bases and J by 1 base, with 8 bases left in between. The CDR3, as DNA: TGTGCCAGCATTGCGGAGAGCAATCAGCCCCAGCATTTT. As protein: CASIAESNQPQHF.

This clone was detected only once. The V and J genes are TRBV4-3 and TRBJ2-7; tentatively, D is TRBD1 (7 bases). CDR3 length equals 15 residues. The germline CDR1 and CDR2 sequences are LGHNA and YSLEER. V lost 0 bases and J lost 8, with 17 bases in between. The CDR3 spells CASSQEVRERGQQYF. As DNA, the CDR3 is TGCGCCAGCAGCCAAGAGGTCCGGGAGAGGGGGCAGCAGTACTTC.

The chain combines TRBV2 with TRBJ1-5; the D gene is possibly TRBD1 (6 bases). Germline CDR1 and CDR2: SNHLY and FYNNEI. The ends were cut back, 8 bases at V and 2 bases at J, with 19 bases in the middle. The length of the CDR3 is 16 residues. CDR3 protein: CASRSAGAWGNQPQHF. In DNA form, the CDR3 reads TGTGCCAGCCGATCGGCAGGGGCTTGGGGCAATCAGCCCCAGCATTTT.

The chain recombines TRBV7-2 with TRBJ1-3; D gene uncertain. This CDR3 contains 14 residues. V was clipped by 3 bases and J by 2 bases, with 8 bases between them. The V gene's germline CDR1 is SGHTA and CDR2 FQGNSA. The CDR3 sequence is CASSLSRAGNTIYF. The CDR3 coding sequence is TGTGCCAGCAGCTTGTCGCGGGCTGGAAACACCATATATTTT.

The chain couples TRBV11-3 to TRBJ2-3; TRBD1 matches 8 bases. This CDR3 has 14 amino acids. Trimming removed 5 bases from V and 3 bases from J; junction bases left unmatched: 4. The germline V gene encodes CDR1 SGHNT and CDR2 YENEEA. CDR3 residues: CASSPGQGTDTQYF. In DNA form, the CDR3 reads TGTGCCAGCAGCCCAGGACAGGGAACAGATACGCAGTATTTT.

This chain links TRBV18 with TRBJ2-1, with D possibly TRBD2 on 5 matching bases. From germline, CDR1 is KGHSH and CDR2 LQKENI. V shed 2 bases and J shed 3 bases, with 11 bases lying between them. CDR3 length: 15 amino acids. CDR3 DNA sequence: TGTGCCAGCTCACCAATTGCGGGCTTCTACAATGAGCAGTTCTTC. It encodes CASSPIAGFYNEQFF.

This chain joins TRBV27 and TRBJ2-2, with 10 bases identical to TRBD2. Trimming cost V 5 bases and J 5 bases; bases outside gene matches: 11. In germline, CDR1 is MNHEY, CDR2 SMNVEV (reference sequence). The CDR3 is 17 amino acids. As DNA, the CDR3 is TGTGCCAGCAGTCCCGGGGTAGCGGGAGGTCGGACCGGGGAGCTGTTTTTT. This codes for CASSPGVAGGRTGELFF.

This clone was detected only a few times. CDR3 bases: TGTGCCAGTAGTCCGACTAGCGGGGGGGCTGGGGATACGCAGTATTTT. The encoded protein is CASSPTSGGAGDTQYF. The chain employs TRBV19 and TRBJ2-3; TRBD2 matches at 14 bases. Germline V CDR1 and CDR2: LNHDA, SQIVND (reference sequence). Unmatched junction bases numbered 7, after V lost 5 bases and J lost 6 bases. The CDR3 is 16 residues long.

This clone turned up a few times. The chain recombines TRBV9 with TRBJ1-2; D is ambiguous. Trimming removed 1 base from V and 2 bases from J, with 6 bases in between. The CDR3 contains 13 residues. Germline V CDR1 and CDR2: SGDLS, YYNGEE. CDR3 sequence: CASSVKGNYGYTF. In nucleotides, the CDR3 is TGTGCCAGCAGCGTAAAAGGGAACTATGGCTACACCTTC.

This rearrangement joins TRBV30 to TRBJ2-4; 8 positions agree with TRBD1. Per germline, CDR1 GTSNPN and CDR2 SVGIG (reference sequence). The length of the CDR3 is 17 residues. The V and J ends lost 4 bases and 1 base, in that order; junction bases with no gene match: 12. The CDR3 here is CAWKRDRPFGAKNIQYF. The CDR3 region has the DNA TGTGCCTGGAAGAGGGACAGGCCTTTCGGGGCCAAAAACATTCAGTACTTC.

A few counts support this clone. This chain joins TRBV9 and TRBJ1-1; D might be TRBD1 (6 bases). CDR3 length equals 15 residues. Deletions cut 4 bases from V and 4 bases from J, with 17 bases between. Germline V gene lookup returns CDR1 SGDLS and CDR2 YYNGEE. The chain's CDR3 is CASSPSGGGGTEAFF. DNA of the CDR3: TGTGCCAGCAGCCCAAGTGGGGGAGGGGGCACTGAAGCTTTCTTT.

This clone was recorded a few times. The rearrangement uses TRBV4-3 and TRBJ2-5; D is possibly TRBD2 (7 bases). V was cut by 4 bases and J by 2 bases, with 17 bases left in between. There are 16 residues in the CDR3. Germline lookup yields CDR1 LGHNA and CDR2 YSLEER. This CDR3 is CASSPSGRGAQETQYF. CDR3 in DNA: TGCGCCAGCAGCCCTTCCGGCCGGGGGGCTCAAGAGACCCAGTACTTC.

The chain employs TRBV9 and TRBJ2-5; D may be TRBD2 (5 bases). Germline V CDR1 and CDR2: SGDLS, YYNGEE. The CDR3 is 16 amino acids. With 0 bases removed from V and 6 bases from J, the gap between germline ends came to 18 bases. In DNA form, the CDR3 reads TGTGCCAGCAGCGTAGGCTCTCGGGGTCAGGTAAAGACCCAGTACTTC. Amino acids: CASSVGSRGQVKTQYF.

Of note for this clone: The sample holds other DNA sequences that translate to the same CDR3. The rearrangement uses TRBV7-2 and TRBJ2-7, with D possibly matching TRBD2 (6 bases). In germline, CDR1 is SGHTA, CDR2 FQGNSA. The CDR3 consists of 14 residues. Trimming removed 1 base from V and 3 bases from J, with 10 bases in between. Here the CDR3 reads CASSLDRGFYEQYF. In DNA, the CDR3 is TGTGCCAGCAGCTTAGATCGGGGGTTCTACGAGCAGTACTTC. Full variable domain (missing parts from reference TRBV7-2 and TRBJ2-7): GAGVSQSPSNKVTEKGKDVELRCDPISGHTALYWYRQSLGQGLEFLIYFQGNSAPDKSGLPSDRFSAERTGGSVSTLTIQRTQQEDSAVYLCASSLDRGFYEQYFGPGTRLTVT.

This rearrangement joins TRBV19 to TRBJ1-1; D perhaps matches TRBD1 (5 bases). Germline V gene lookup returns CDR1 LNHDA and CDR2 SQIVND (reference sequence). The V end was cut by 3 bases, the J end by 4 bases, with 18 bases between. The CDR3 length is 16 residues. CDR3 nucleotides: TGTGCCAGTAGTATTCCACTTAGTCCCGGGGGCACTGAAGCTTTCTTT. Translated, it gives CASSIPLSPGGTEAFF.

This clone was seen a handful of times. This chain joins TRBV9 and TRBJ1-2; maybe TRBD1 (5 bases). Germline CDR1 is SGDLS and CDR2 is YYNGEE. V was clipped by 2 bases and J by 7 bases, with 12 bases between them. CDR3 length: 13 amino acids. CDR3: CASSVAGTSGYTF. CDR3 in DNA: TGTGCCAGCAGCGTGGCAGGGACTTCTGGCTACACCTTC.

The V and J genes are TRBV5-1 and TRBJ2-1; 11 bases align to TRBD2. V was clipped by 0 bases and J by 5 bases; unmatched bases: 1. This CDR3 contains 15 residues. The germline gives CDR1 SGHRS, CDR2 YFSETQ. CDR3 in amino acids: CASSLELAGDNEQFF. The CDR3 region has the DNA TGCGCCAGCAGCTTGGAACTAGCGGGAGACAATGAGCAGTTCTTC.

The chain uses TRBV21-1 and TRBJ2-5. TRBV21-1 is tagged as a pseudogene. The CDR3 is 14 residues long. The CDR3 sequence is CASSLRGRQETQYF. CDR3 nucleotides: TGTGCCAGCAGCCTCCGGGGGCGGCAAGAGACCCAGTACTTC.

This chain joins TRBV19 and TRBJ2-3; no definite D call. The CDR3 spans 14 residues. Germline-derived CDR1 and CDR2 are LNHDA and SQIVND (reference sequence). Trimming pared 5 bases from V and 2 bases from J, leaving 11 bases between. The CDR3 region has the DNA TGTGCCAGTAGTTACAGTCGGTTCACAGATACGCAGTATTTT. Encoded protein: CASSYSRFTDTQYF.